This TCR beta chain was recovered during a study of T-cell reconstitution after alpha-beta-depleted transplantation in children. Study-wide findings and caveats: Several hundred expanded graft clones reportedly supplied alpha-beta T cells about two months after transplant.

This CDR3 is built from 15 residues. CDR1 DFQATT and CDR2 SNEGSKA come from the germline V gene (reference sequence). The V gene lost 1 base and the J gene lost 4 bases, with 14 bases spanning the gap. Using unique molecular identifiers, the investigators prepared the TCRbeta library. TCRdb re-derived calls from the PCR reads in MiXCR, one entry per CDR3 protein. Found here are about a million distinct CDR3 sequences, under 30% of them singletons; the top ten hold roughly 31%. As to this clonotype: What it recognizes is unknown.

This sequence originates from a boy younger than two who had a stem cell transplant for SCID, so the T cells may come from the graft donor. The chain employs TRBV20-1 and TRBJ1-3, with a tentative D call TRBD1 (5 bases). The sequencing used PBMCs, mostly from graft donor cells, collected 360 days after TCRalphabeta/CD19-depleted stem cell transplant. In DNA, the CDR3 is TGCAGTGCTAGAGTTTCACCGGGACTAGGAAACACCATATATTTT. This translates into CSARVSPGLGNTIYF.